Listed below are T cell receptor beta chains from one sample, sequenced in a study of a mutant IDH1 vaccine in newly diagnosed glioma. Produced via immunoSEQ multiplex PCR; TCRdb's table is partial and in-frame only. This table holds some 50,000 clones, approximately 64% found once. No antigen has been assigned to these receptors. The material was peripheral blood mononuclear cells (PBMCs), obtained from a glioma patient whose treatment included an IDH1 peptide vaccine. These receptors originate from a man aged 35 to 55 with glioma. Some clones in this sample may be carry-over from other donors' samples. Both conserved end residues are part of each CDR3. The D gene is left open where the match is weak. Not all rows give a size; the values are once, few, many and, for expanded clones, a class.

cdr3_aa cdr3_nt cdr3_length clone_size d_call j_call v_call
CASSQTGTVNTEAFF TGCGCCAGCAGCCAGACCGGGACAGTGAACACTGAAGCTTTCTTT 15 . TRBD1 TRBJ1-1 TRBV5-1
CASSLLDRAEKLFF TGTGCCAGCAGTTTACTGGACAGGGCTGAAAAACTGTTTTTT 14 . TRBD1 TRBJ1-4 TRBV6-5
CARSRKQGQRSNQPQHF TGTGCCAGAAGCCGAAAACAGGGGCAGAGGAGCAATCAGCCCCAGCATTTT 17 once TRBD1 TRBJ1-5 TRBV5-3
CASSPGQGGTREQYF TGTGCCAGCAGCCCGGGACAGGGTGGTACTCGGGAGCAGTACTTC 15 . TRBD1 TRBJ2-7 TRBV7-8
CASSPGTGFWGSKNTEAFF TGTGCCAGCAGCCCCGGGACAGGGTTTTGGGGGTCGAAGAACACTGAAGCTTTCTTT 19 . TRBD1 TRBJ1-1 TRBV2
CASSLTGGTEAFF TGCGCCAGCAGCTTAACAGGGGGCACTGAAGCTTTCTTT 13 . TRBD1 TRBJ1-1 TRBV10-2
CAWSVLGRMNTGELFF TGTGCCTGGAGTGTTTTGGGTCGAATGAACACCGGGGAGCTGTTTTTT 16 few . TRBJ2-2 TRBV30
CASSAQGVSFGYTF TGTGCCAGCAGCGCGCAGGGTGTAAGCTTTGGCTACACCTTC 14 . . TRBJ1-2 TRBV5-6
CASSPGQGNQPQHF TGTGCCAGCAGTCCGGGACAGGGGAATCAGCCCCAGCATTTT 14 . TRBD1 TRBJ1-5 TRBV6-5
CASKRGGLNEQFF TGTGCCAGCAAGCGGGGGGGTCTGAATGAGCAGTTCTTC 13 . TRBD2 TRBJ2-1 TRBV27
CASSYYQGTEQYF TGTGCCAGCAGTTATTACCAGGGGACCGAGCAGTACTTC 13 few . TRBJ2-7 TRBV6-5
CAISGSTGSGNTIYF TGTGCCATCAGCGGATCCACAGGGTCTGGAAACACCATATATTTT 15 . . TRBJ1-3 TRBV10-3
CASSLVAGGGYGYTF TGTGCCAGCAGCTTGGTTGCAGGGGGAGGCTATGGCTACACCTTC 15 . TRBD1 TRBJ1-2 TRBV5-6
CASTRGELSQETQYF TGTGCCAGCACAAGGGGGGAGTTATCTCAAGAGACCCAGTACTTC 15 . . TRBJ2-5 TRBV2
CASSFSRGDYGYTF TGTGCCAGCAGCTTTTCGAGGGGTGACTATGGCTACACCTTC 14 . . TRBJ1-2 TRBV7-9
CASSGGNYNSPLHF TGCGCCAGCAGCGGAGGGAACTATAATTCACCCCTCCACTTT 14 . . TRBJ1-6 TRBV5-1
CASSEFRLNTEAFF TGCGCCAGCAGTGAGTTCCGGCTGAACACTGAAGCTTTCTTT 14 few . TRBJ1-1 TRBV10-1
CASRPPAPLGTEAFF TGTGCCAGCAGACCCCCGGCCCCGTTGGGCACTGAAGCTTTCTTT 15 . . TRBJ1-1 TRBV2
CASSSPGQGREYF TGTGCCAGCAGCTCCCCGGGACAGGGGAGAGAGTACTTC 13 . TRBD1 TRBJ2-5 TRBV7-9
CASSSQTREQYF TGTGCCAGCAGTTCCCAGACTCGTGAGCAGTACTTC 12 . . TRBJ2-7 TRBV6-5
CASSPGPRGPLNYGYTF TGCGCCAGCAGCCCGGGTCCAAGGGGACCCCTTAACTATGGCTACACCTTC 17 once . TRBJ1-2 TRBV5-1
CASSQEASGIYEQYF TGCGCCAGCAGCCAAGAGGCTAGCGGGATCTACGAGCAGTACTTC 15 . TRBD2 TRBJ2-7 TRBV4-3
CASRAGTPSGANVLTF TGCGCCAGCAGAGCCGGAACCCCCTCTGGGGCCAACGTCCTGACTTTC 16 . . TRBJ2-6 TRBV10-2
CASSWAGPGYEQYF TGTGCCAGCAGCTGGGCAGGCCCCGGTTACGAGCAGTACTTC 14 . . TRBJ2-7 TRBV7-8